This TCR beta chain was identified during a study of blood T cell repertoires in COVID-19. Study-level background: PBMCs, B-cell-depleted T cells, or T cells provided the cDNA or gDNA that made up the material.

While infection was still active, Seattle patients were enrolled and then followed longitudinally. There are 15 residues in the CDR3. Original analysis: By means of reference gene primer amplification, nucleated cell counts were estimated. The assay was immunoSEQ multiplex PCR, and TCRdb's table has in-frame clones only and misses some. Clone size and the V and J calls come from that table; the DNA yielded D and trimming. In the table there are 250,000 to 300,000 clones, roughly nine tenths of which are singletons. Specimen: peripheral blood. The rearrangement uses TRBV21-1 and TRBJ2-2; the DNA was not used to check the table's D call, TRBD1. TRBV21-1 is annotated as a pseudogene. The origin of this receptor is a young woman with COVID-19, enrolled during active disease. DNA of the CDR3: TGTGCCAGCAGCATGAGGGACAGGGAAGGCGGGGAGCTGTTTTTT. It translates to CASSMRDREGGELFF.